The subject of this entry is one TCR beta chain. Its antigen is not identified. Cells of the mixed lymphocyte reaction were cocultured at 37 degrees C for about six days. These data are taken from a study of siplizumab effects on memory and regulatory T cells. Study-wide context: Without drug or with siplizumab at approximately 0.91 ug/mL, mixed lymphocyte reactions were set up in pairs.

Clones were sequenced by immunoSEQ multiplex PCR, and TCRdb holds only the in-frame ones, with some missing. The table lists 15,000 to 20,000 clones, around 43% of them singletons. CDR1 KGHSH and CDR2 LQKENI come from the germline V gene. CDR3 size: 14 residues. V dropped 3 bases and J dropped 5 bases, with 11 bases sitting between them. The source of this sequence is a human donor in good health; the cells came from an allogeneic mixed lymphocyte reaction. Some clones in this sample may be carry-over from other donors' samples. The gene calls are TRBV18 and TRBJ1-5; tentative D call: TRBD1 (6 bases). Sequences were obtained from CFSE-low (dividing) CD4+ T cells sorted from an allogeneic mixed lymphocyte reaction. CDR3 DNA: TGTGCCAGCTCACCCCAACAGGGAGATCAGCCCCAGCATTTT. Residues: CASSPQQGDQPQHF.